These 28 T cell receptor beta chains were sequenced from one sample in a study of control samples from healthy donors and cancer patients. Clones were sequenced by immunoSEQ multiplex PCR, and TCRdb holds only the in-frame ones, with some missing. The data contain tens of thousands of clones, 88% of them singletons. The material sequenced was blood. The receptors come from a woman in her 70s in good health.

The chain carries TRBV10-1 and TRBJ2-3, with 7 bases fitting TRBD1. The CDR3 runs 14 residues. V gave up 2 bases and J gave up 8 bases; unmatched junction bases: 7. From germline, CDR1 is WNHNN and CDR2 SYGVQD (reference sequence). The CDR3 region has the DNA TGCGCCAGCAGTGAGCAGGAGCCAGGGGGTACGCAGTATTTT. Translated: CASSEQEPGGTQYF.

This clone was observed a few times. This chain links TRBV20-1 with TRBJ1-1; the D is unclear. Germline CDR1 and CDR2: DFQATT and SNEGSKA (reference sequence). V lost 3 bases to trimming and J lost 0 bases, with 11 bases between them. This CDR3 is built from 14 residues. The CDR3 protein is CSASLGSLNTEAFF. Written as DNA, the CDR3 is TGCAGTGCTAGTTTGGGCAGCCTGAACACTGAAGCTTTCTTT.

The V gene is TRBV4-2, the J gene TRBJ1-6; possibly TRBD1 for D (5 bases). V was shortened by 0 bases and J by 9 bases, with 15 bases between the two germline ends. The V gene's germline CDR1 is LGHNA and CDR2 YNFKEQ. The CDR3 length is 16 residues. DNA for the CDR3: TGTGCCAGCAGCCAAGACAGCGGCAGGGCAACTTCACCCCTCCACTTT. Its protein product is CASSQDSGRATSPLHF.

This chain links TRBV2 with TRBJ1-1, with TRBD1 identical over 8 bases. The CDR3 is made up of 15 amino acids. V was pared by 10 bases and J by 1 base, with 11 bases of the junction left unmatched. Germline CDR1 reads SNHLY; CDR2 reads FYNNEI. CDR3 loop: CAKTGGSGWNTEAFF. The CDR3 DNA follows: TGTGCCAAAACAGGGGGGTCGGGTTGGAACACTGAAGCTTTCTTT.

This rearrangement joins TRBV7-2 to TRBJ1-6; 9 nucleotides line up with TRBD1. The CDR3 is made up of 15 amino acids. From germline, CDR1 is SGHTA and CDR2 FQGNSA. J gave up 7 bases and V 2 bases, and 3 bases lay outside the gene matches. CDR3 loop: CASSLLGQGNSPLHF. The DNA of the CDR3 is TGTGCCAGCAGCTTACTGGGACAGGGAAATTCACCCCTCCACTTT.

The chain employs TRBV5-6 and TRBJ1-2; no clear D gene. V was clipped by 0 bases and J by 2 bases, with 2 bases between them. This CDR3 comprises 12 residues. In germline, CDR1 is SGHDT, CDR2 YYEEEE. The CDR3 loop is CASSLANYGYTF. The CDR3 DNA reads as TGTGCCAGCAGCTTGGCCAACTATGGCTACACCTTC. Complete variable domain (other parts from reference TRBV5-6 and TRBJ1-2): DAGVTQSPTHLIKTRGQQVTLRCSPKSGHDTVSWYQQALGQGPQFIFQYYEEEERQRGNFPDRFSGHQFPNYSSELNVNALLLGDSALYLCASSLANYGYTFGSGTRLTVV.

This clone has just one count. The chain employs TRBV6-1 and TRBJ1-1, with a possible D match to TRBD1 (5 bases). V was cut by 4 bases and J by 0 bases, with 18 bases left in between. The germline gives CDR1 MNHNS, CDR2 SASEGT. This CDR3 is 17 amino acids long. This CDR3 is CASSAGGVGGMNTEAFF. Written as DNA, the CDR3 is TGTGCCAGCAGTGCTGGGGGGGTGGGTGGTATGAACACTGAAGCTTTCTTT.

This chain's CDR3 is CASSYPGGRPYEQYF. CDR3 nucleotides: TGTGCCAGCAGTTACCCGGGGGGGAGACCCTACGAGCAGTACTTC. V usage is TRBV6-2 or TRBV6-3 and J usage is TRBJ2-7; 8 bases are a match to TRBD2. J lost 2 bases, V lost 2 bases, and 5 bases had no gene match. The germline V gene has CDR1 MNHEY and CDR2 SVGEGT. The CDR3 has 15 amino acids.

The chain employs TRBV12-3 or TRBV12-4 and TRBJ1-2; D might be TRBD1 (5 bases). Trimming cost V 8 bases and J 6 bases, with 16 bases left between them. The CDR3 totals 13 residues. The CDR3 region has the DNA TGTGCCAGCGCACCCCGGACAATCCATGGCTACACCTTC. Translated: CASAPRTIHGYTF.

J is TRBJ2-1 and V is TRBV10-3; TRBD1 might be the D (5 bases). This CDR3 region has 15 residues. V was pared by 3 bases and J by 2 bases, with 11 bases between. The germline gives CDR1 ENHRY, CDR2 SYGVKD. This CDR3 reads CAISDRQLTYNEQFF. In DNA form, the CDR3 reads TGTGCCATCAGTGACCGACAGTTGACCTACAATGAGCAGTTCTTC.

The chain recombines TRBV27 with TRBJ2-5; the D gene could be TRBD1 or TRBD2 (5 bases each). Germline CDR1 and CDR2: MNHEY and SMNVEV (reference sequence). The germline V and J ends were trimmed by 5 bases and 1 base, with 11 bases remaining between them. The CDR3 totals 14 residues. This CDR3 is CASSLVGPQETQYF. CDR3 coding DNA: TGTGCCAGCAGTCTAGTGGGACCCCAAGAGACCCAGTACTTC.

The gene calls are TRBV30 and TRBJ1-5, with a possible D match to TRBD1 (5 bases). This CDR3 is 15 amino acids long. Germline CDR1 GTSNPN, CDR2 SVGIG (reference sequence). The V end was cut by 0 bases, the J end by 9 bases, with 18 bases between. The CDR3 nucleotides read TGTGCCTGGAGTGTACAAGGGGCCGATGCGGGGCCCCAGCATTTT. This encodes CAWSVQGADAGPQHF. The variable domain in full, completed from reference TRBV30 and TRBJ1-5, reads SQTIHQWPATLVQPVGSPLSLECTVEGTSNPNLYWYRQAAGRGLQLLFYSVGIGQISSEVPQNLSASRPQDRQFILSSKKLLLSDSGFYLCAWSVQGADAGPQHFGDGTRLSIL.

This rearrangement joins TRBV9 to TRBJ2-7; no reliable D call. The CDR3 runs 14 residues. V was cut by 3 bases and J by 6 bases, with 16 bases left in between. In germline, CDR1 is SGDLS, CDR2 YYNGEE. CDR3 nucleotide sequence: TGTGCCAGCAGCGGGGGAACCGTCTTCCCCGAGCAGTACTTC. The encoded protein is CASSGGTVFPEQYF.

The chain recombines TRBV2 with TRBJ2-5, with D tentatively TRBD1 (6 bases). The V and J ends lost 2 bases and 5 bases respectively, with 15 bases between them. CDR1 is SNHLY and CDR2 is FYNNEI in the germline V gene. CDR3 size: 15 residues. The CDR3 nucleotides read TGTGCCAGCAGTGAAAGCTACAGGGCGGGCGAGACCCAGTACTTC. This sequence encodes CASSESYRAGETQYF. The variable domain in full, completed from reference TRBV2 and TRBJ2-5, reads EPEVTQTPSHQVTQMGQEVILRCVPISNHLYFYWYRQILGQKVEFLVSFYNNEISEKSEIFDDQFSVERPDGSNFTLKIRSTKLEDSAMYFCASSESYRAGETQYFGPGTRLLVL.

The chain is built from TRBV7-9 and TRBJ2-5; no clear D. The germline V gene has CDR1 SEHNR and CDR2 FQNEAQ (reference sequence). The V and J ends lost 8 bases and 1 base respectively, with 17 bases between them. The CDR3 spans 15 residues. The CDR3 DNA sequence: TGTGCCAGCGCCCGTTCGGTGTCCGCCCAAGAGACCCAGTACTTC. As protein: CASARSVSAQETQYF.

The V and J genes are TRBV27 and TRBJ2-7, with D perhaps given as TRBD1 or TRBD2 (5 bases each). Between the trimmed V and J ends, which lost 0 bases and 7 bases, there was a span of 10 bases. CDR1 is MNHEY, CDR2 SMNVEV, per germline (reference sequence). The CDR3 totals 13 residues. CDR3 nucleotide sequence: TGTGCCAGCAGTTTATCGAGGGGATCGGAGCAGTACTTC. Translated: CASSLSRGSEQYF.

The table lists this clone with a count of one. V usage is TRBV7-8 and J usage is TRBJ1-1; the D gene is possibly TRBD1 (6 bases). The CDR3 runs 17 residues. Germline V gives CDR1 SGHVS, CDR2 FQNEAQ. Trimming pared 1 base from V and 0 bases from J, leaving 15 bases between. The CDR3 spells CASSLGRQGPLNTEAFF. CDR3 nucleotides: TGTGCCAGCAGCTTAGGGAGGCAGGGGCCTTTGAACACTGAAGCTTTCTTT. The full variable domain, rest sourced from reference TRBV7-8 and TRBJ1-1, is GAGVSQSPRYKVAKRGQDVALRCDPISGHVSLFWYQQALGQGPEFLTYFQNEAQLDKSGLPSDRFFAERPEGSVSTLKIQRTQQEDSAVYLCASSLGRQGPLNTEAFFGQGTRLTVV.

This chain uses TRBV15 with TRBJ1-1; TRBD1 might be the D (5 bases). Germline CDR1 reads LNHNV; CDR2 reads YYDKDF (reference sequence). V was trimmed by 9 bases and J by 4 bases, leaving 21 bases between them. There are 15 residues in the CDR3. As DNA, the CDR3 is TGTGCCACTTCCCTGGAGGGGCGAGGGATCACTGAAGCTTTCTTT. This codes for CATSLEGRGITEAFF.

The rearrangement uses TRBV30 and TRBJ1-2, with no clear D. Germline V gene sequence: CDR1 GTSNPN, CDR2 SVGIG (reference sequence). The V gene lost 1 base and the J gene lost 8 bases, with 14 bases spanning the gap. This CDR3 has 13 amino acids. CDR3 in DNA: TGTGCCTGGAGTGCGGGTCGAGGGAACGGCTACACCTTC. It encodes CAWSAGRGNGYTF.

Only a few counts were recorded for this clone. The J gene is TRBJ2-7, the V gene TRBV6-6; 12 nucleotides align to TRBD2. Looked up from germline, CDR1 is MNHNY and CDR2 is SVGAGI (reference sequence). V shed 6 bases and J 6 bases; nucleotides not matched to a gene: 9. The CDR3 has 15 residues. CDR3 amino acids: CASSQTSGGPLEQYF. The CDR3 DNA reads as TGTGCCAGCAGCCAGACTAGCGGGGGTCCCCTCGAGCAGTACTTC.

The chain recombines TRBV7-9 with TRBJ1-1; possibly TRBD1 for D (5 bases). This CDR3 is 13 amino acids long. The V end was cut by 5 bases, the J end by 4 bases, with 11 bases between. The germline CDR1 and CDR2 sequences are SEHNR and FQNEAQ (reference sequence). CDR3 in amino acids: CASSKWGSTEAFF. The DNA for the CDR3 is TGTGCCAGCAGCAAATGGGGGAGCACTGAAGCTTTCTTT.

This clone has just one count. V gene TRBV30 combines with J gene TRBJ1-6; 8 positions match TRBD1. CDR3 length equals 14 residues. CDR1 and CDR2 from the germline V gene are GTSNPN and SVGIG (reference sequence). Losses at the gene ends were 4 bases for V and 9 bases for J; bases not matched to a gene: 8. The CDR3 region is CAWTVGQGGSPLHF. Written as DNA, the CDR3 is TGTGCCTGGACGGTAGGACAGGGTGGTTCACCCCTCCACTTT.

The chain has TRBV6-5 and TRBJ2-5; D remains ambiguous. Germline V gives CDR1 MNHEY, CDR2 SVGAGI. V dropped 4 bases and J dropped 3 bases, with 9 bases sitting between them. The CDR3 is 13 residues long. Written as DNA, the CDR3 is TGTGCCAGCAGTTTTCAGGTTGAAGAGACCCAGTACTTC. This sequence encodes CASSFQVEETQYF.

The chain has TRBV6-5 and TRBJ1-2; a weak D match, TRBD1 (5 bases). The V gene's germline CDR1 is MNHEY and CDR2 SVGAGI. The CDR3 spans 15 residues. Trimming left V 6 bases short and J 0 bases short, with 14 bases between. The CDR3 DNA reads as TGTGCCAGCAGCCAGTGGGGCGATACTAACTATGGCTACACCTTC. The encoded protein is CASSQWGDTNYGYTF.

The chain uses TRBV6-6 and TRBJ2-7; D remains ambiguous. Trimming shortened V by 6 bases and J by 3 bases, and 9 bases separated the two germline ends. The V gene's germline CDR1 is MNHNY and CDR2 SVGAGI (reference sequence). The length of the CDR3 is 12 residues. CDR3 protein: CASSPGLYEQYF. CDR3 bases: TGTGCCAGCAGCCCCGGCCTCTACGAGCAGTACTTC.

This chain links TRBV5-6 with TRBJ1-5, with 7 bases lining up with TRBD1. The CDR3 sequence is 15 residues long. The J segment lost 5 bases and the V segment lost 2 bases, leaving 7 bases of the junction unmatched. Germline-derived CDR1 and CDR2 are SGHDT and YYEEEE. As DNA, the CDR3 is TGTGCCAGCAGCTTAACCGGGACAGCTTATCAGCCCCAGCATTTT. This codes for CASSLTGTAYQPQHF. Looking up the rest from reference TRBV5-6 and TRBJ1-5 gives the full variable domain: DAGVTQSPTHLIKTRGQQVTLRCSPKSGHDTVSWYQQALGQGPQFIFQYYEEEERQRGNFPDRFSGHQFPNYSSELNVNALLLGDSALYLCASSLTGTAYQPQHFGDGTRLSIL.

The chain uses TRBV4-1 and TRBJ1-2; 7 nucleotides match TRBD1. Trimming took 0 bases from V and 8 from J; bases not matched to a gene: 9. The germline V gene encodes CDR1 MGHRA and CDR2 YSYEKL. The CDR3 loop spans 15 amino acids. CDR3 sequence (DNA): TGCGCCAGCAGCCAAGAAAGCCGGACAGGTGCGGGCTACACCTTC. Protein: CASSQESRTGAGYTF.

The rearrangement joins TRBV7-9 to TRBJ1-2; 7 positions match TRBD1. The CDR3 has 15 residues. CDR1 is SEHNR and CDR2 is FQNEAQ in the germline V gene (reference sequence). Trimming took 5 bases from V and 1 from J; bases not matched to a gene: 7. CDR3 coding DNA: TGTGCCAGCAGCAAGGGACAGCCCTTTAACTATGGCTACACCTTC. It specifies CASSKGQPFNYGYTF.